The rows below give T cell receptor beta chains drawn from one sample of a study of technical replicates of blood from a handful of donors. The repertoire was sequenced with immunoSEQ multiplex PCR; TCRdb's copy has only in-frame clones and lacks some. This table holds about 80,000 clones, approximately 93% found once. The specimen sequenced was T cells isolated from PBMCs. These receptor sequences come from a human donor in good health. Both conserved end residues are part of each CDR3. A D gene is named only where the DNA matches it firmly. Only some rows state a clone size, as once, few, many or a class for expanded clones.

V	size	J	length	D	DNA	CDR3
TRBV29-1	.	TRBJ2-3	15	.	TGCAGCGTTGTCCGGGGTCTCGGATCAGCAGATACGCAGTATTTT	CSVVRGLGSADTQYF
TRBV5-4	.	TRBJ1-4	14	.	TGTGCCAGCAGTCAGGACAGACCTAATGAAAAACTGTTTTTT	CASSQDRPNEKLFF
TRBV5-1	.	TRBJ2-7	14	TRBD1	TGCGCCAGCAGCTCCGGACAGGCTTACTACGAGCAGTACTTC	CASSSGQAYYEQYF
TRBV27	.	TRBJ2-2	13	.	TGTGCCAGCACCCTTACAGGGCCCGGGGAGCTGTTTTTT	CASTLTGPGELFF
TRBV11-3	.	TRBJ1-5	13	.	TGTGCCAGCAGCGCGGACAAGGGTCGGCCCCAGCATTTT	CASSADKGRPQHF
TRBV19	.	TRBJ1-5	13	.	TGTGCCACCTCGACAGTTCCAACCCAGCCCCAGCATTTT	CATSTVPTQPQHF
TRBV5-1	.	TRBJ2-3	15	.	TGCGCCAGCAGCTTGGATGCGTCTAGCACAGATACGCAGTATTTT	CASSLDASSTDTQYF
TRBV29-1	.	TRBJ2-1	14	TRBD2	TGCAGCGTTGAGGAAGCGGGAGGGCCCTATGAGCAGTTCTTC	CSVEEAGGPYEQFF
TRBV2	.	TRBJ2-5	16	TRBD2	TGTGCCAGCAGTGATTTGAGTAGCGGGAGTAAAGAGACCCAGTACTTC	CASSDLSSGSKETQYF
TRBV27	.	TRBJ1-5	14	.	TGTGCCAGCAGTTTAGCCCGGGATAATCAGCCCCAGCATTTT	CASSLARDNQPQHF
TRBV7-3	.	TRBJ2-2	15	.	TGTGCCAGCCGTGCTAGGGCGGGTACCACCGGGGAGCTGTTTTTT	CASRARAGTTGELFF
TRBV28	.	TRBJ2-7	14	.	TGTGCCAGCAGTTTGGTACAGAATTTCTACGAGCAGTACTTC	CASSLVQNFYEQYF
TRBV19	.	TRBJ2-5	17	TRBD1	TGTGCCAGTAGTATAGGCGTCTTCGGGACAGGGGAGTTGGCCCAGTACTTC	CASSIGVFGTGELAQYF
TRBV9	.	TRBJ2-7	17	TRBD2	TGTGCCAGCAGCGTAGCGGGTTGGGCGGGAGGGCCCTACGAGCAGTACTTC	CASSVAGWAGGPYEQYF
TRBV27	.	TRBJ2-1	11	.	TGTGCCAGCAGAACAGGGCATGAGCAGTTCTTC	CASRTGHEQFF
TRBV6-5	.	TRBJ1-1	14	.	TGTGCCAGCAGTTCAGGCCAGGGTTATACTGAAGCTTTCTTT	CASSSGQGYTEAFF
TRBV9	.	TRBJ2-2	19	.	TGTGCCAGCAGCGTAGCCATAGGGGAGGCTAGCCGGAACACCGGGGAGCTGTTTTTT	CASSVAIGEASRNTGELFF
TRBV5-1	.	TRBJ2-7	17	TRBD2	TGCGCCAGCAGCATTCAAGCTTACCAGCGGGAATCCTACGAGCAGTACTTC	CASSIQAYQRESYEQYF
TRBV28	.	TRBJ2-7	15	TRBD2	TGTGCCAGCAGTTCCGGGGGGAGCCCTATGCGCGAGCAGTACTTC	CASSSGGSPMREQYF
TRBV2	.	TRBJ1-2	16	.	TGTGCCAGCATCGAACGCCCCTTACAGGGACCCTATGGCTACACCTTC	CASIERPLQGPYGYTF
TRBV19	.	TRBJ2-5	14	.	TGTGCCAGTAGTCTAGTTAGGGGGGGAGAGACCCAGTACTTC	CASSLVRGGETQYF
TRBV5-1	.	TRBJ1-5	14	TRBD1	TGCGCCAGCAGCTTAGGACAGGGTCATCAGCCCCAGCATTTT	CASSLGQGHQPQHF
TRBV5-4	.	TRBJ2-1	15	TRBD2	TGTGCCAGCAGCTTTGGGACTAGCCAATACAATGAGCAGTTCTTC	CASSFGTSQYNEQFF
TRBV11-1	few	TRBJ2-7	14	TRBD2	TGTGCCAGCAGCTCAGCGGGAGCTTTGTACGAGCAGTACTTC	CASSSAGALYEQYF
TRBV27	.	TRBJ2-7	14	TRBD1	TGTGCCAGCAGTCGACAGGGGACGGGCTACGAGCAGTACTTC	CASSRQGTGYEQYF
TRBV14	.	TRBJ2-7	18	TRBD1	TGTGCCAGCAGCCAAGAAGGATGGGTGACAGGGTTTTCCTACGAGCAGTACTTC	CASSQEGWVTGFSYEQYF
TRBV6-1	.	TRBJ2-2	15	.	TGTGCCAGCAGTGCGGTCAGGGTGAACACCGGGGAGCTGTTTTTT	CASSAVRVNTGELFF
TRBV20-1	.	TRBJ2-1	11	.	TGCAGTACCAAACAGGGCAATGAGCAGTTCTTC	CSTKQGNEQFF
TRBV6-6	.	TRBJ2-7	15	TRBD1	TGTGCCAGCGCCCCAAGCACAGGGGGAGGCTACGAGCAGTACTTC	CASAPSTGGGYEQYF
TRBV4-2	.	TRBJ2-1	15	.	TGTGCCAGCAGCCATCCCGGGACTGAGTACAATGAGCAGTTCTTC	CASSHPGTEYNEQFF
TRBV28	.	TRBJ1-4	14	.	TGTGCCAGCAGTTATGGAGGAACCAATGAAAAACTGTTTTTT	CASSYGGTNEKLFF
TRBV27	.	TRBJ1-2	13	TRBD1	TGTGCCAGCAGTCCGACAGGGCTCTATGGCTACACCTTC	CASSPTGLYGYTF
TRBV18	.	TRBJ1-2	15	.	TGTGCCAGCTCACCTTCGTCCCCCCCGCGGGGGGACTACACCTTC	CASSPSSPPRGDYTF
TRBV27	.	TRBJ2-7	16	TRBD2	TGTGCCAGCAGTTCGAAACTAGCGGCGAGCTCCTACGAGCAGTACTTC	CASSSKLAASSYEQYF
TRBV7-9	.	TRBJ2-7	14	.	TGTGCCAGCAGCTTAGGTAACGGGGGTCACGAGCAGTACTTC	CASSLGNGGHEQYF